One TCR beta chain is described in this entry. Its recognized antigen is unknown. This entry belongs to a study of monozygotic twins with inflammatory bowel disease (dated by TCRdb to 2018 to 2020). Concerning the study at large: A total of some 28 monozygotic twin pairs were included in the full study, comprising nine German pairs (four IBD-concordant, five IBD-discordant) and 19 IBD-discordant Danish pairs. Each individual had, on average, about 151 000 unique TCRalpha sequences and 181 000 unique TCRbeta sequences available for analysis. Disease-associated traits were sought mainly through comparisons between IBD patients and their genetically identical healthy co-twins within discordant pairs.

The library was built by means of 5' RACE. For each TCR library, 3,000 to 4,000 ng of total RNA was used. For each sample, cDNA synthesis was carried out in eight separate reactions using SMARTScribe reverse transcriptase. During cDNA synthesis, template switching was used to introduce unique molecular identifiers that contained a 6-nucleotide sample barcode. Amplification of TCRalpha and TCRbeta cDNA involved two nested PCRs of approximately 16 and 10 cycles, and each PCR was followed by bead purification. Before amplification, cDNA was treated with uracil DNA-glycosylase and purified using the QIAquick PCR purification kit. In the second PCR, Illumina TruSeq-compatible adapters and sample-specific barcodes were added. Library quality and concentration were checked on TapeStation and Qubit, and libraries were pooled at roughly 5.1 ng each. Sequencing of the pooled libraries was done on an Illumina HiSeq2500 single-index Rapid Run using custom sequencing primers and 2 x 100 bp reads. Per the authors' processing: MiGEC version 1.2.6 was used for UMI-based consensus assembly to correct PCR and sequencing errors. V(D)J alignment, clonotype assembly and CDR3 extraction were performed with MiXCR version 2.1.1. To normalise gene usage, clonotype sharing and MAIT/NKT TCR abundance, the top 1000, 10 000 and 20 000 clonotypes in each sample were analysed. Diversity was computed as the inverse Simpson index with the vegan R package after downsampling to 27 000 UMIs. Paired Mann-Whitney U tests were applied to discordant twin pairs, and Benjamini-Hochberg correction was used for multiple testing. TCRdb reprocessed the reads and lists each CDR3 protein sequence as a single entry, with no DNA. TCRdb assigned the V and J calls; the authors' analysis was not used. This sample's table carries 200,000 to 250,000 distinct CDR3 sequences. Clones ranked in the top ten supply more than 7.5% of the sample.

Overall results and qualifications from the work: Because patients received different immunosuppressive treatments, the repertoires may have picked up extra background noise and variability between individuals. Concordant and discordant twins showed no difference in repertoire similarity, possibly because of limited statistical power. The analysis was unable to tell apart different T cell subtypes. TCRbeta repertoire diversity, by inverse Simpson index, was decreased in IBD patients compared with their healthy co-twins. Fewer clonotypes were shared with other individuals by IBD patients than by healthy twins, most markedly in patients showing signs of disease activity. No single strong signal or clonotype linked to IBD turned up in the results, so the idea that one exists was not supported.

From each donor, a roughly 2.5 ml peripheral blood sample was collected into PAXgene tubes and stored at -80 degrees C. Without T cell sorting, total RNA was isolated from whole blood using the PAXgene blood miRNA kit on an automated QIAcube. Peripheral blood from monozygotic twin pairs who were concordant or discordant for inflammatory bowel disease underwent deep TCRalpha and TCRbeta repertoire profiling using unique molecular barcoding. Smoking habits were recorded for all twin pairs, and individuals were classified as current, former or never smokers. CDR1 SSHAT and CDR2 FNYEAQ were looked up in the germline V gene (reference sequence). Its CDR3 holds 13 amino acids, cysteine through phenylalanine. The DNA sequence is not available.

The sequence is built from TRBV7-7 and TRBJ2-7; TCRdb lists TRBD2, though no DNA is available to test this call. The receptor was derived from a human donor with ulcerative colitis or Crohn's disease, or a healthy co-twin of an affected twin (not recorded which). The sample was blood. CDR3 loop: CAGSLAQEGEQYF.